Following are 6 T cell receptor beta chains from one sample sequenced in a study of blood T cell repertoires in COVID-19. TCRdb keeps only in-frame clones here, not all; method: immunoSEQ multiplex PCR. The sample records roughly 100,000 clones, around four fifths being singletons. The sequenced sample was peripheral blood. Source of these receptors: a human donor in a cohort sampled during active COVID-19.

This clone was detected a few times. This chain links TRBV9 with TRBJ1-3, with unresolved D. Trimming left V 2 bases short and J 4 bases short, with 7 bases between. CDR1 is SGDLS and CDR2 is YYNGEE in the germline V gene. The CDR3 is 13 residues long. The CDR3 sequence is CASSVPQGNTIYF. The CDR3 DNA is TGTGCCAGCAGCGTCCCACAGGGAAACACCATATATTTT.

The chain combines TRBV30 with TRBJ1-1; TRBD1 aligns across 8 bases. The J segment lost 9 bases and the V segment lost 2 bases, leaving 11 bases of the junction unmatched. Germline values: CDR1 GTSNPN, CDR2 SVGIG (reference sequence). The CDR3 is 14 amino acids. CDR3 nucleotides: TGTGCCTGGAGTCTCCGGACAGGGCTTAAGAAAGCTTTCTTT. Encoded protein: CAWSLRTGLKKAFF.

This clone showed up just a few times. This chain connects TRBV5-1 to TRBJ2-3; 9 positions match TRBD2. The CDR3 is made up of 15 amino acids. Germline V CDR1 and CDR2: SGHRS, YFSETQ. Trimming cost V 4 bases and J 1 base; bases outside gene matches: 4. CDR3 sequence (DNA): TGCGCCAGCAGCCTCCGGACTAGCGGCACAGATACGCAGTATTTT. Residues: CASSLRTSGTDTQYF.

The CDR3 sequence is CASRGQPNQPQHF. CDR3 bases: TGTGCCAGCAGGGGACAGCCAAATCAGCCCCAGCATTTT. The rearrangement joins TRBV6-5 to TRBJ1-5; TRBD1 matches 7 bases. CDR3 length: 13 amino acids. Germline V gene lookup returns CDR1 MNHEY and CDR2 SVGAGI. V shed 6 bases, J shed 4 bases, and the junction held 3 bases outside the gene matches.

The chain couples TRBV6-4 to TRBJ1-6; 8 nucleotides line up with TRBD1. There are 15 residues in the CDR3. Germline assignment: CDR1 MRHNA and CDR2 SNTAGT. V lost 8 bases, J lost 2 bases, and 5 bases stayed unmatched. CDR3 coding DNA: TGTGCCAGCCGACGGACAGGGACCTATAATTCACCCCTCCACTTT. Amino acid sequence: CASRRTGTYNSPLHF.

Only one count was recorded for this clone. The chain couples TRBV7-9 to TRBJ2-1, with 13 bases matching TRBD2. Germline loops: CDR1 SEHNR, CDR2 FQNEAQ (reference sequence). J gave up 7 bases and V 5 bases, and 11 bases lay outside the gene matches. This CDR3 spans 17 amino acids. The CDR3 loop is CASSPRYGLAGVNEQFF. CDR3 DNA: TGTGCCAGCAGCCCTCGGTACGGACTAGCGGGGGTGAATGAGCAGTTCTTC.